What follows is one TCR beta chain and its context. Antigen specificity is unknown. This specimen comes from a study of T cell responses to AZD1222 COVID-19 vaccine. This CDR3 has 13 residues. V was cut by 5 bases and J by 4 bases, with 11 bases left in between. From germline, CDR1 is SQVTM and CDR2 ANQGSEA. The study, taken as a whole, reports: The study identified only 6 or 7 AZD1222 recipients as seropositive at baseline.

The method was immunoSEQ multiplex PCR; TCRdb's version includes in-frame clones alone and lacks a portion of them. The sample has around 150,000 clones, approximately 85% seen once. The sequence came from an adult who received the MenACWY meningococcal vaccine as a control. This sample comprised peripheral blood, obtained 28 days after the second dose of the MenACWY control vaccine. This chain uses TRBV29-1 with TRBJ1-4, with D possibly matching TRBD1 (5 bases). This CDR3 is CSVMGRVNEKLFF. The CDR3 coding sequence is TGCAGCGTTATGGGCAGGGTTAATGAAAAACTGTTTTTT.